This is a list of T cell receptor beta chains from one sample in a study of PD-L1 blockade in urothelial cancer. Profiling relied on immunoSEQ multiplex PCR, and the TCRdb table lists in-frame clones only, not all of them. Of fewer than 90,000 clones detected, 91% appear once; the ten largest clones hold over 0.7%. The sequencing here drew on PBMCs, taken around atezolizumab (anti-PD-L1) treatment. The receptors here all came from a woman aged 80 or older with urothelial cancer. Each CDR3 is given with its conserved first and last residue. The order of the fields is J gene, V gene, clone size, D gene, CDR3 protein, CDR3 DNA. The D gene is left open where the match is weak. A clone size is listed for some rows: how often the clone was seen (once, few, many), or a class if it is expanded.

j_gene: TRBJ2-1; v_gene: TRBV27; abundance: -; d_gene: -; CDR3aa: CASSLQGPYNEQFF; CDR3nt: TGTGCCAGCAGTTTACAGGGGCCTTACAATGAGCAGTTCTTC
j_gene: TRBJ2-7; v_gene: TRBV7-9; abundance: -; d_gene: TRBD1; CDR3aa: CASRLRGLGDEQYF; CDR3nt: TGTGCCAGCAGGCTAAGGGGGCTAGGCGACGAGCAGTACTTC
j_gene: TRBJ2-3; v_gene: TRBV28; abundance: -; d_gene: TRBD2; CDR3aa: CASTRGGSFFTDTQYF; CDR3nt: TGTGCCAGCACCCGGGGGGGTTCTTTCTTCACAGATACGCAGTATTTT
j_gene: TRBJ2-3; v_gene: TRBV9; abundance: -; d_gene: -; CDR3aa: CASSVAAEPAQYF; CDR3nt: TGTGCCAGCAGCGTAGCAGCGGAGCCGGCGCAGTATTTT
j_gene: TRBJ2-6; v_gene: TRBV27; abundance: -; d_gene: -; CDR3aa: CASSLFYKAQNSGANVLTF; CDR3nt: TGTGCCAGCAGTTTATTTTACAAGGCACAGAACTCTGGGGCCAACGTCCTGACTTTC
j_gene: TRBJ1-4; v_gene: TRBV9; abundance: few; d_gene: -; CDR3aa: CASGAGQLNEKLFF; CDR3nt: TGTGCCAGCGGGGCAGGACAGCTAAATGAAAAACTGTTTTTT
j_gene: TRBJ1-1; v_gene: TRBV5-1; abundance: -; d_gene: -; CDR3aa: CASSLGNRDDTEAFF; CDR3nt: TGCGCCAGCAGCTTGGGAAACAGGGACGACACTGAAGCTTTCTTT
j_gene: TRBJ1-1; v_gene: TRBV29-1; abundance: few; d_gene: -; CDR3aa: CSDHEGWGGTEAFF; CDR3nt: TGCAGCGACCATGAGGGCTGGGGAGGCACTGAAGCTTTCTTT
j_gene: TRBJ1-5; v_gene: TRBV27; abundance: -; d_gene: TRBD1; CDR3aa: CASSALAGTGGPVGNQPQHF; CDR3nt: TGTGCCAGCAGTGCCCTTGCCGGGACAGGGGGCCCAGTCGGCAATCAGCCCCAGCATTTT
j_gene: TRBJ2-4; v_gene: TRBV6-1; abundance: -; d_gene: TRBD1; CDR3aa: CASSEIGRGRSSNIQYF; CDR3nt: TGTGCCAGCAGTGAAATTGGCAGGGGGCGAAGCTCAAACATTCAGTACTTC
j_gene: TRBJ2-1; v_gene: TRBV7-3; abundance: -; d_gene: TRBD1; CDR3aa: CASSLTGRGQNNEQFF; CDR3nt: TGTGCCAGCAGCTTAACGGGCAGGGGGCAAAACAATGAGCAGTTCTTC
j_gene: TRBJ2-1; v_gene: TRBV9; abundance: -; d_gene: TRBD2; CDR3aa: CASSGGLAMYNEQFF; CDR3nt: TGTGCCAGCAGCGGGGGACTAGCGATGTATAATGAGCAGTTCTTC
j_gene: TRBJ2-7; v_gene: TRBV6-5; abundance: -; d_gene: TRBD1; CDR3aa: CASSSWTGSYEQYF; CDR3nt: TGTGCCAGCAGTTCATGGACAGGTTCCTACGAGCAGTACTTC
j_gene: TRBJ2-1; v_gene: TRBV11-2; abundance: few; d_gene: -; CDR3aa: CASSPPGTPDNEQFF; CDR3nt: TGTGCCAGCAGCCCCCCCGGGACACCTGACAATGAGCAGTTCTTC
j_gene: TRBJ2-2; v_gene: TRBV7-8; abundance: -; d_gene: TRBD2; CDR3aa: CASSLAEASGVNTGELFF; CDR3nt: TGTGCCAGCAGCTTAGCCGAAGCTAGCGGAGTTAACACCGGGGAGCTGTTTTTT
j_gene: TRBJ2-1; v_gene: TRBV7-9; abundance: -; d_gene: -; CDR3aa: CASSASGGTYNEQFF; CDR3nt: TGTGCCAGCAGCGCGAGTGGCGGAACCTACAATGAGCAGTTCTTC
j_gene: TRBJ2-5; v_gene: TRBV5-1; abundance: -; d_gene: -; CDR3aa: CASAFEETQYF; CDR3nt: TGCGCCAGCGCTTTCGAGGAGACCCAGTACTTC
j_gene: TRBJ1-1; v_gene: TRBV5-4; abundance: -; d_gene: TRBD1; CDR3aa: CASSGGQFNTEAFF; CDR3nt: TGTGCCAGCAGCGGGGGACAGTTTAACACTGAAGCTTTCTTT
j_gene: TRBJ2-7; v_gene: TRBV6-1; abundance: once; d_gene: -; CDR3aa: CATGEQYF; CDR3nt: TGTGCCACCGGCGAGCAGTACTTC
j_gene: TRBJ2-6; v_gene: TRBV29-1; abundance: -; d_gene: TRBD1; CDR3aa: CSVMFGQGASGANVLTF; CDR3nt: TGCAGCGTCATGTTCGGACAGGGGGCTTCTGGGGCCAACGTCCTGACTTTC
j_gene: TRBJ1-1; v_gene: TRBV18; abundance: -; d_gene: -; CDR3aa: CASSPQGGTEAFF; CDR3nt: TGTGCCAGCTCACCACAGGGAGGCACTGAAGCTTTCTTT
j_gene: TRBJ1-1; v_gene: TRBV30; abundance: -; d_gene: TRBD1; CDR3aa: CAWTSGQGKNTEAFF; CDR3nt: TGTGCCTGGACCTCGGGACAGGGGAAGAACACTGAAGCTTTCTTT
j_gene: TRBJ1-4; v_gene: TRBV28; abundance: -; d_gene: -; CDR3aa: CASTKPGGKLFF; CDR3nt: TGTGCCAGCACTAAGCCCGGTGGAAAACTGTTTTTT
j_gene: TRBJ2-6; v_gene: TRBV5-4; abundance: -; d_gene: -; CDR3aa: CASSPGGRMPSGANVLTF; CDR3nt: TGTGCCAGCAGCCCAGGTGGAAGGATGCCATCTGGGGCCAACGTCCTGACTTTC
j_gene: TRBJ1-1; v_gene: TRBV5-1; abundance: -; d_gene: -; CDR3aa: CASGLTGSGMGNGDTEAFF; CDR3nt: TGCGCCAGCGGCTTAACGGGATCCGGTATGGGGAACGGGGACACTGAAGCTTTCTTT
j_gene: TRBJ1-4; v_gene: TRBV27; abundance: -; d_gene: -; CDR3aa: CASSPQAQVRGKLFF; CDR3nt: TGTGCCAGCAGTCCCCAGGCACAGGTACGCGGAAAACTGTTTTTT
j_gene: TRBJ1-1; v_gene: TRBV5-1; abundance: -; d_gene: TRBD1; CDR3aa: CASSLIGDRAAEAFF; CDR3nt: TGCGCCAGCAGCTTGATAGGCGACAGGGCCGCTGAAGCTTTCTTT
j_gene: TRBJ2-3; v_gene: TRBV28; abundance: -; d_gene: TRBD2; CDR3aa: CASSPYSGRTSTDTQYF; CDR3nt: TGTGCCAGCAGTCCATATAGCGGGAGGACTAGCACAGATACGCAGTATTTT
j_gene: TRBJ2-2; v_gene: TRBV18; abundance: -; d_gene: TRBD2; CDR3aa: CASSPRGDTGELFF; CDR3nt: TGTGCCAGCTCCCCCCGGGGGGACACCGGGGAGCTGTTTTTT
j_gene: TRBJ2-7; v_gene: TRBV27; abundance: -; d_gene: -; CDR3aa: CASSFSFDRNYEQYF; CDR3nt: TGTGCCAGCAGTTTTTCATTCGACAGGAACTACGAGCAGTACTTC
j_gene: TRBJ1-1; v_gene: TRBV30; abundance: few; d_gene: -; CDR3aa: CASAWRAEAFF; CDR3nt: TGTGCCTCTGCATGGCGGGCTGAAGCTTTCTTT
j_gene: TRBJ1-5; v_gene: TRBV19; abundance: once; d_gene: -; CDR3aa: CASSPSINQPQHF; CDR3nt: TGTGCCAGTAGTCCATCTATTAATCAGCCCCAGCATTTT
j_gene: TRBJ2-5; v_gene: TRBV11-3; abundance: few; d_gene: TRBD1; CDR3aa: CASSHSGTGAVGTQYF; CDR3nt: TGTGCCAGCAGCCACTCCGGGACAGGGGCTGTCGGGACCCAGTACTTC
j_gene: TRBJ2-7; v_gene: TRBV27; abundance: -; d_gene: -; CDR3aa: CASSLSRSYEQYF; CDR3nt: TGTGCCAGCAGTTTGTCGAGGTCCTACGAGCAGTACTTC
j_gene: TRBJ1-5; v_gene: TRBV5-1; abundance: -; d_gene: -; CDR3aa: CASSLAGSSNQPQHF; CDR3nt: TGCGCCAGCAGTCTGGCGGGGAGTAGCAATCAGCCCCAGCATTTT
j_gene: TRBJ2-1; v_gene: TRBV10-1; abundance: -; d_gene: TRBD2; CDR3aa: CASSDRTSGSLYNEQFF; CDR3nt: TGCGCCAGCAGTGACAGGACTAGCGGGAGTCTCTACAATGAGCAGTTCTTC
j_gene: TRBJ2-7; v_gene: TRBV7-2; abundance: -; d_gene: TRBD2; CDR3aa: CASSFTSGSSWDEQYF; CDR3nt: TGTGCCAGCAGCTTTACTAGCGGGAGTTCTTGGGACGAGCAGTACTTC
j_gene: TRBJ1-2; v_gene: TRBV9; abundance: -; d_gene: TRBD1; CDR3aa: CASSATGGNYGYTF; CDR3nt: TGTGCCAGCAGCGCCACAGGGGGCAACTATGGCTACACCTTC
j_gene: TRBJ1-1; v_gene: TRBV6-1; abundance: -; d_gene: -; CDR3aa: CASSEITGNTEAFF; CDR3nt: TGTGCCAGCAGTGAAATAACGGGGAACACTGAAGCTTTCTTT
j_gene: TRBJ2-1; v_gene: TRBV27; abundance: -; d_gene: -; CDR3aa: CASSLSAGTEQFF; CDR3nt: TGTGCCAGCAGTTTATCCGCGGGGACCGAGCAGTTCTTC
j_gene: TRBJ2-7; v_gene: TRBV28; abundance: -; d_gene: TRBD2; CDR3aa: CASSPTSRGRAIYEQYF; CDR3nt: TGTGCCAGCAGCCCGACCTCACGCGGGAGGGCCATCTACGAGCAGTACTTC
j_gene: TRBJ1-5; v_gene: TRBV6-1; abundance: -; d_gene: TRBD1; CDR3aa: CASSDPGTANQPQHF; CDR3nt: TGTGCCAGCAGTGATCCCGGGACAGCCAATCAGCCCCAGCATTTT
j_gene: TRBJ1-4; v_gene: TRBV4-1; abundance: -; d_gene: -; CDR3aa: CASSQGMLWGAGEKLFF; CDR3nt: TGCGCCAGCAGCCAAGGGATGTTATGGGGCGCAGGTGAAAAACTGTTTTTT
j_gene: TRBJ2-7; v_gene: TRBV9; abundance: -; d_gene: TRBD2; CDR3aa: CASSVAEGGPGSYEQYF; CDR3nt: TGTGCCAGCAGCGTAGCCGAGGGAGGGCCCGGCTCCTACGAGCAGTACTTC
j_gene: TRBJ1-1; v_gene: TRBV5-1; abundance: -; d_gene: TRBD1; CDR3aa: CASSLTGTGKEAFF; CDR3nt: TGCGCCAGCAGCTTGACCGGGACAGGGAAAGAAGCTTTCTTT
j_gene: TRBJ1-1; v_gene: TRBV11-2; abundance: -; d_gene: -; CDR3aa: CASSFAGMNTEAFF; CDR3nt: TGTGCCAGCAGCTTCGCGGGGATGAACACTGAAGCTTTCTTT
j_gene: TRBJ2-7; v_gene: TRBV28; abundance: -; d_gene: -; CDR3aa: CASSPRSPFGRYEQYF; CDR3nt: TGTGCCAGCAGCCCCCGGTCCCCGTTCGGTCGCTACGAGCAGTACTTC
j_gene: TRBJ2-7; v_gene: TRBV10-3; abundance: -; d_gene: -; CDR3aa: CAISGTDTYEQYF; CDR3nt: TGTGCCATCAGTGGGACAGATACCTACGAGCAGTACTTC
j_gene: TRBJ2-5; v_gene: TRBV5-1; abundance: -; d_gene: -; CDR3aa: CASSGAQETQYF; CDR3nt: TGCGCCAGCAGCGGGGCCCAAGAGACCCAGTACTTC
j_gene: TRBJ2-5; v_gene: TRBV27; abundance: -; d_gene: TRBD1; CDR3aa: CASSLSTGQGAGETQYF; CDR3nt: TGTGCCAGCAGTTTATCGACGGGACAGGGGGCGGGTGAGACCCAGTACTTC
j_gene: TRBJ1-1; v_gene: TRBV7-6; abundance: -; d_gene: -; CDR3aa: CASSLDRVRNTEAFF; CDR3nt: TGTGCCAGCAGCTTAGACAGGGTTAGAAACACTGAAGCTTTCTTT
j_gene: TRBJ2-5; v_gene: TRBV30; abundance: -; d_gene: TRBD2; CDR3aa: CAWSSGLAGLETQYF; CDR3nt: TGTGCCTGGAGTTCGGGACTAGCGGGATTAGAGACCCAGTACTTC
j_gene: TRBJ1-2; v_gene: TRBV30; abundance: -; d_gene: -; CDR3aa: CAWSRQGRGYTF; CDR3nt: TGTGCCTGGAGTCGGCAGGGTCGAGGCTACACCTTC
j_gene: TRBJ2-3; v_gene: TRBV6-1; abundance: -; d_gene: TRBD1; CDR3aa: CASSELPGTEGYF; CDR3nt: TGTGCCAGCAGTGAGCTCCCCGGGACAGAGGGGTATTTT
j_gene: TRBJ1-5; v_gene: TRBV7-2; abundance: -; d_gene: -; CDR3aa: CASSVAGSNGNQPQHF; CDR3nt: TGTGCCAGCAGCGTTGCCGGGAGCAACGGCAATCAGCCCCAGCATTTT